These 8 T cell receptor beta chains were sequenced from one sample in a study of CD8 T cell repertoires and HIV-1 epitope variants. Their antigen targets remain unknown. Method: immunoSEQ multiplex PCR; TCRdb's copy keeps in-frame clones and lacks some. The profile shows 4,000 to 5,000 clones, about 70% of them singletons. Input material: cultured CD8+ T cells derived from PBMCs. The receptors were gathered from a male donor with HIV.

The chain combines TRBV6-5 with TRBJ2-2; TRBD2 aligns across 9 bases. Unmatched junction bases numbered 8, after V lost 8 bases and J lost 10 bases. The CDR3 totals 13 residues. The germline V gene encodes CDR1 MNHEY and CDR2 SVGAGI. DNA of the CDR3: TGTGCCAGCGCCGCGGGGGGGGTTGAGGAGCTGTTTTTT. Its translation: CASAAGGVEELFF.

The genes are TRBV10-3 and TRBJ2-7, with TRBD2 identical over 7 bases. The CDR3 totals 15 residues. Germline loops: CDR1 ENHRY, CDR2 SYGVKD. V lost 0 bases and J lost 6; bases outside the gene matches: 8. The CDR3: CAISESRLARREQYF. The CDR3 DNA is TGTGCCATCAGTGAGTCGAGACTAGCACGACGCGAGCAGTACTTC.

The V and J genes are TRBV2 and TRBJ2-7, with 8 bases identical to TRBD1. The CDR3 has 16 amino acids. Looked up from germline, CDR1 is SNHLY and CDR2 is FYNNEI. V gave up 1 base and J gave up 6 bases; unmatched junction bases: 11. CDR3 sequence reads: CASSEVGTGDKREQYF. The CDR3 DNA reads as TGTGCCAGCAGTGAAGTCGGGACAGGTGACAAACGCGAGCAGTACTTC.

The CDR3 DNA reads as TGCGCCAGCAGCCAAGATCGGGACTCACCCCTCCACTTT. Translating it yields CASSQDRDSPLHF. This chain links TRBV4-3 with TRBJ1-6, with D perhaps matching TRBD1 (5 bases). The CDR3 loop spans 13 amino acids. The V and J ends lost 0 bases and 10 bases respectively, with 7 bases between them. The germline gives CDR1 LGHNA, CDR2 YSLEER.

CDR3 DNA sequence: TGTGCCAGCAACCACCCGGGGTTCAATGAGCAGTTCTTC. Translated, it gives CASNHPGFNEQFF. This chain links TRBV6-5 with TRBJ2-1; tentative D call: TRBD2 (5 bases). Looked up from germline, CDR1 is MNHEY and CDR2 is SVGAGI. CDR3 size: 13 residues. Trimming shortened V by 7 bases and J by 6 bases, and 13 bases separated the two germline ends.

This clone came up a few times. This chain joins TRBV9 and TRBJ2-3, with 8 bases lining up with TRBD2. Per germline, CDR1 SGDLS and CDR2 YYNGEE. Losses at the gene ends were 3 bases for V and 3 bases for J; bases not matched to a gene: 9. This CDR3 region has 16 residues. The CDR3 region has the DNA TGTGCCAGCAGCGCCTCCGGGACTAGTCAAACAGATACGCAGTATTTT. It translates to CASSASGTSQTDTQYF.

V usage is TRBV19 and J usage is TRBJ2-3, with unresolved D. Trimming took off 4 bases at V and 3 bases at J, with 11 bases between the two ends. CDR1 and CDR2 from the germline V gene are LNHDA and SQIVND (reference sequence). This CDR3 is 14 amino acids long. The CDR3 sequence is CASSTGPETDTQYF. CDR3 DNA sequence: TGTGCCAGTAGTACCGGGCCCGAAACAGATACGCAGTATTTT.

This chain uses TRBV29-1 with TRBJ2-5, with TRBD2 matching 7 bases. Trimming at V came to 5 bases and at J to 4 bases, leaving 7 bases not matched to a gene. Germline V gives CDR1 SQVTM, CDR2 ANQGSEA. The CDR3 consists of 13 residues. CDR3: CSVRPSGSETQYF. For the CDR3, the DNA is TGCAGCGTTAGGCCTAGCGGTTCAGAGACCCAGTACTTC.